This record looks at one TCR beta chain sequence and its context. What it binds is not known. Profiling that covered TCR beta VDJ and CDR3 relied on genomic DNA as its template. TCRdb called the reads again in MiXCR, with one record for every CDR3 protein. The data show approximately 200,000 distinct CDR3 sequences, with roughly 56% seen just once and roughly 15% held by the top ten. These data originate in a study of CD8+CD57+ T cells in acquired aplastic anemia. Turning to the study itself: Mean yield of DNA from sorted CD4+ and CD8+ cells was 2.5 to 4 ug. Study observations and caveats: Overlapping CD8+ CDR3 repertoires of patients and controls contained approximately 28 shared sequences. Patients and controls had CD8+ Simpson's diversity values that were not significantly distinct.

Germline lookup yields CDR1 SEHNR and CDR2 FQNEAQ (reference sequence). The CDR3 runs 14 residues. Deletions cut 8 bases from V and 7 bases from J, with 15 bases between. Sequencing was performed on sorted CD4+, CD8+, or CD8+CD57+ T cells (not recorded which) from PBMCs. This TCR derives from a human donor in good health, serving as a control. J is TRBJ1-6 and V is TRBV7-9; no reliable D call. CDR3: CASGRGSYNSPLHF. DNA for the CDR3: TGTGCCAGCGGCCGAGGGAGTTACAATTCACCCCTCCACTTT.